These 19 T cell receptor beta chains share one sample of origin, sequenced in a study of T-cell memory formation after mild COVID-19. TCRdb ran MiXCR on the 5' RACE reads and lists one entry per CDR3 protein. There are hundreds of thousands of distinct CDR3 sequences in the sample; approximately 18% occur only once, and 9.5% to 15% lies in the top ten. Sample: PBMCs or a T cell subset sorted from them (not recorded which). The receptors come from an adult woman who had mild COVID-19 (a few samples of this study predate the infection). Cell type and time point are not known.

In its sample, this clonotype was seen a few times. The rearrangement links TRBV2 to TRBJ1-1; the D is unclear. V was clipped by 4 bases and J by 6 bases, with 6 bases between them. Per the germline V gene, CDR1 is SNHLY and CDR2 is FYNNEI. The CDR3 is made up of 11 amino acids. This chain's CDR3 is CASSAKAEAFF. As DNA, the CDR3 is TGTGCCAGCAGTGCCAAGGCTGAAGCTTTCTTT.

This clonotype was observed a few times. This rearrangement joins TRBV2 to TRBJ1-3; possibly TRBD1 for D (5 bases). CDR1 is SNHLY, CDR2 FYNNEI, per germline. The V gene lost 2 bases and the J gene lost 2 bases, with 16 bases spanning the gap. The CDR3 covers 17 residues. DNA for the CDR3: TGTGCCAGCAGTGAATGGGGGAACTCGGGGACTGGAAACACCATATATTTT. Translation: CASSEWGNSGTGNTIYF.

This clonotype came up a few times. This chain uses TRBV7-8 with TRBJ2-7; the match to TRBD1 covers 7 bases. Trimming took 5 bases from V and 5 from J; bases not matched to a gene: 9. Germline V CDR1 and CDR2: SGHVS, FQNEAQ. The CDR3 has 14 residues. In nucleotides, the CDR3 is TGTGCCAGCAGCATCACAGGGGAATCAGACGAGCAGTACTTC. It is translated as CASSITGESDEQYF.

This chain joins TRBV7-9 and TRBJ2-1; 14 positions agree with TRBD2. The length of the CDR3 is 15 residues. The germline V gene encodes CDR1 SEHNR and CDR2 FQNEAQ (reference sequence). The V and J ends lost 2 bases and 9 bases, in that order; junction bases with no gene match: 3. The CDR3: CASSLPGLAGVEQFF. For the CDR3, the DNA is TGTGCCAGCAGCTTACCGGGACTAGCGGGAGTTGAGCAGTTCTTC.

This clonotype was seen more than once but under ten times. The V gene is TRBV12-3 or TRBV12-4, the J gene TRBJ2-5; no definite D call. The V gene lost 8 bases and the J gene lost 2 bases, with 12 bases spanning the gap. The CDR3 has 13 residues. The DNA for the CDR3 is TGTGCCAGCTCCGCCGGCCGTCAAGAGACCCAGTACTTC. This gives the protein CASSAGRQETQYF.

The chain is built from TRBV2 and TRBJ1-4, with no clear D. CDR1 is SNHLY, CDR2 FYNNEI, per germline. With 7 bases removed from V and 5 bases from J, the gap between germline ends came to 14 bases. There are 14 residues in the CDR3. The CDR3 nucleotides read TGTGCCAGCACCTGGACGGGTTTAAATGAAAAACTGTTTTTT. It is translated as CASTWTGLNEKLFF.

This clonotype showed up just a few times. This rearrangement joins TRBV20-1 to TRBJ2-3, with D perhaps matching TRBD1 (5 bases). The CDR3 loop spans 14 amino acids. Deletions cut 6 bases from V and 6 bases from J, with 19 bases between. CDR1 DFQATT and CDR2 SNEGSKA come from the germline V gene (reference sequence). CDR3 sequence (DNA): TGCAGTGCCCGACCGGGTGCGCACAGGGATACGCAGTATTTT. This translates into CSARPGAHRDTQYF.

This clonotype was found many times. The chain carries TRBV20-1 and TRBJ1-1, with 8 bases matching TRBD1. Germline V gene lookup returns CDR1 DFQATT and CDR2 SNEGSKA (reference sequence). V trimming: 5 bases; J trimming: 1 base; junction bases outside the gene matches: 9. The length of the CDR3 is 15 residues. This CDR3 is CSAWPQTGANTEAFF. In DNA form, the CDR3 reads TGCAGTGCTTGGCCACAGACAGGGGCGAACACTGAAGCTTTCTTT.

V and J are TRBV6-5 and TRBJ2-6; D uncertain. Per the germline V gene, CDR1 is MNHEY and CDR2 is SVGAGI. V lost 2 bases and J 3 bases, leaving 11 bases between the germline ends. The CDR3 has 16 amino acids. The chain's CDR3 is CASSYDRQRGANVLTF. The CDR3 nucleotides read TGTGCCAGCAGTTACGATAGGCAGCGTGGGGCCAACGTCCTGACTTTC.

The chain has TRBV3-1 and TRBJ2-5; D possibly corresponds to TRBD1 (6 bases). V gave up 0 bases and J gave up 4 bases, with 15 bases separating them. Germline CDR1 is LGHDT and CDR2 is YNNKEL (reference sequence). The CDR3 length is 16 residues. CDR3 in DNA: TGTGCCAGCAGCCAAGATATGGCCAGGGGCAGAGAGACCCAGTACTTC. It translates to CASSQDMARGRETQYF.

This clonotype showed up just a few times. The chain employs TRBV12-3 or TRBV12-4 and TRBJ2-1; unclear D gene. The CDR3 spans 11 residues. Between the trimmed V and J ends, which lost 8 bases and 6 bases, there was a span of 8 bases. CDR3 sequence (DNA): TGTGCCAGCCTCTGGAGCAATGAGCAGTTCTTC. It codes for CASLWSNEQFF.

The chain links TRBV27 to TRBJ1-2, with D possibly matching TRBD1 (5 bases). V lost 0 bases and J lost 0, with 8 bases in between. Germline-derived CDR1 and CDR2 are MNHEY and SMNVEV (reference sequence). This CDR3 region has 15 residues. CDR3 region: CASSLSGTANYGYTF. The CDR3 region has the DNA TGTGCCAGCAGTTTATCAGGGACCGCTAACTATGGCTACACCTTC.

V and J are TRBV18 and TRBJ2-1; D not resolved. CDR3 length equals 12 residues. Trimming left V 6 bases short and J 5 bases short, with 8 bases between. CDR1 is KGHSH and CDR2 is LQKENI in the germline V gene. DNA for the CDR3: TGTGCCAGCTCCCGCCAGAACAATGAGCAGTTCTTC. Its translation: CASSRQNNEQFF.

This clonotype was recorded a few times. The chain has TRBV20-1 and TRBJ2-3, with D possibly being TRBD2 (5 bases). Germline V gene sequence: CDR1 DFQATT, CDR2 SNEGSKA (reference sequence). Trimming stripped 1 base from V and 1 base from J, with 21 bases between. The CDR3 spans 18 residues. DNA for the CDR3: TGCAGTGCTAGAGGCCCGGGATCCCAAGGTAGCCGCACAGATACGCAGTATTTT. This translates into CSARGPGSQGSRTDTQYF.

Only a few counts were recorded for this clonotype. The chain uses TRBV7-2 and TRBJ1-5; 11 bases map to TRBD1. The J segment lost 4 bases and the V segment lost 5 bases, leaving 7 bases of the junction unmatched. Germline CDR1 reads SGHTA; CDR2 reads FQGNSA. The CDR3 spans 16 residues. The CDR3 protein is CASSARTGGGNQPQHF. For the CDR3, the DNA is TGTGCCAGCAGCGCACGGACAGGGGGCGGGAATCAGCCCCAGCATTTT.

This rearrangement joins TRBV30 to TRBJ2-2; D is uncertain. V dropped 5 bases and J dropped 6 bases, with 7 bases sitting between them. This CDR3 is built from 11 residues. Looked up from germline, CDR1 is GTSNPN and CDR2 is SVGIG (reference sequence). In DNA, the CDR3 is TGTGCCTGGGCGAGTGCCGGGGAGCTGTTTTTT. Translation: CAWASAGELFF.

V usage is TRBV7-9 and J usage is TRBJ1-6; 7 bases map to TRBD1. Germline CDR1 and CDR2: SEHNR and FQNEAQ (reference sequence). The junction had 13 bases not matched to a gene; V was cut back by 5 bases and J by 0 bases. This CDR3 is built from 19 residues. The CDR3 sequence: CASSLTTSGGSSYNSPLHF. In DNA, the CDR3 is TGTGCCAGCAGCCTAACCACGTCAGGGGGAAGCTCCTATAATTCACCCCTCCACTTT.

The rearrangement uses TRBV24-1 and TRBJ2-1; D possibly corresponds to TRBD2 (5 bases). The CDR3 totals 14 residues. Trimming took off 0 bases at V and 8 bases at J, with 10 bases between the two ends. Germline CDR1 KGHDR, CDR2 SFDVKD. CDR3 DNA sequence: TGTGCCACCAGTGATTTGTCTAGCCTCGATGAGCAGTTCTTC. Its translation: CATSDLSSLDEQFF.

The genes are TRBV12-3 or TRBV12-4 and TRBJ1-2, with 8 nucleotides matching TRBD1. CDR3 length: 13 residues. Germline trimming cut 3 bases from V and 4 bases from J; bases unmatched to any gene: 1. The CDR3 sequence is CASSLQGAYGYTF. The CDR3 coding sequence is TGTGCCAGCAGTTTGCAGGGGGCCTATGGCTACACCTTC.